This section outlines one T cell receptor (beta chain) sequence together with its context. The sample comes from a study of shared clonotypes between healthy human individuals. This CDR3 is built from 16 residues. Germline values: CDR1 LNHNV, CDR2 YYDKDF (reference sequence). V lost 5 bases to trimming and J lost 0 bases, with 11 bases between them. The assay was immunoSEQ multiplex PCR, and TCRdb's table has in-frame clones only and misses some. The data hold hundreds of thousands of clones, with roughly 78% observed a single time. The chain couples TRBV15 to TRBJ2-6, with D unclear. This TCR was recovered from a young woman in good health. The specimen sequenced was memory CD4+ T cells sorted from blood. Sample subset: CD45RA-negative fraction. The CDR3 loop reads CATSGIDRSGANVLTF. In DNA form, the CDR3 reads TGTGCCACCAGCGGAATCGACCGCTCTGGGGCCAACGTCCTGACTTTC.